The source of this T cell receptor beta chain is a study of blood T cell repertoires in COVID-19. Turning to the study itself: Samples taken during acute and convalescent COVID-19 were collected in the United States, Italy and Spain. Sources were T cells, B-cell-depleted T cells, or PBMCs; the material itself was cDNA or gDNA.

Germline V lookup: CDR1 DFQATT, CDR2 SNEGSKA (reference sequence). The V end lost 7 bases, the J end lost 6 bases, and 9 bases lay between the germline ends. CDR3 size: 10 residues. In the authors' methods: Nucleated cell counts were estimated from reference gene primer amplification. Libraries were prepared by immunoSEQ multiplex PCR; TCRdb keeps only in-frame clonotypes and omits some of them. The DNA was the basis for D and trimming; V, J and clone size are from that table. The data contain 310,000 or so clones, around 90% of them singletons. Sequencing used peripheral blood. The V gene is TRBV20-1, the J gene TRBJ1-1; the D is unclear. This receptor was obtained from a man aged 18-30 years who had recovered from COVID-19. CDR3 sequence reads: CSEEAPEAFF. The CDR3 DNA sequence: TGCAGTGAAGAGGCCCCTGAAGCTTTCTTT.